This passage covers 9 T cell receptor beta chains from one sample sequenced in a study of T cells in Graves' hyperthyroidism and ophthalmopathy. The CDR3 regions of TCR beta were amplified from RNA transcripts. TCR CDR3 regions were first amplified by RT-PCR with HTBI primers. TCRdb re-analysed the multiplex PCR reads in MiXCR, keeping a single row per CDR3 protein. The table lists about 250,000 distinct CDR3 sequences, approximately 25% of them singletons. Sequenced: blood. Source of these receptors: a woman in her forties with Graves' ophthalmopathy.

This clonotype appeared many times. The rearrangement uses TRBV15 and TRBJ2-4; D might be TRBD1 (6 bases). The CDR3 has 16 residues. Germline CDR1 and CDR2: LNHNV and YYDKDF (reference sequence). The V end was cut by 1 base, the J end by 0 bases, with 10 bases between. The CDR3 sequence: CATSRAGTPAKNIQYF. Written as DNA, the CDR3 is TGTGCCACCAGCAGAGCCGGGACACCAGCCAAAAACATTCAGTACTTC. The whole variable domain, remainder taken from reference TRBV15 and TRBJ2-4, is DAMVIQNPRYQVTQFGKPVTLSCSQTLNHNVMYWYQQKSSQAPKLLFHYYDKDFNNEADTPDNFQSRRPNTSFCFLDIRSPGLGDTAMYLCATSRAGTPAKNIQYFGAGTRLSVL.

The table lists this clonotype with many counts. The gene calls are TRBV30 and TRBJ2-5; maybe TRBD2 (5 bases). With 5 bases removed from V and 1 base from J, the gap between germline ends came to 11 bases. The V gene's germline CDR1 is GTSNPN and CDR2 SVGIG (reference sequence). The CDR3 runs to 13 residues. The CDR3 nucleotides are TGTGCCTGGTATGGGAGCAGCCAAGAGACCCAGTACTTC. Translating gives CAWYGSSQETQYF.

This clonotype was observed at least ten times. The chain couples TRBV7-6 to TRBJ2-5, with D tentatively TRBD1 (6 bases). Between the trimmed V and J ends, which lost 1 base and 4 bases, there was a span of 10 bases. The germline gives CDR1 SGHVS, CDR2 FNYEAQ. The CDR3 spans 14 residues. The CDR3 reads CASSLEAGVETQYF. DNA for the CDR3: TGTGCCAGCAGCTTAGAAGCAGGGGTAGAGACCCAGTACTTC.

This clonotype was seen at least ten times. The CDR3 loop is CAWSARTVNTEAFF. CDR3 in DNA: TGTGCCTGGAGTGCGAGGACCGTGAACACTGAAGCTTTCTTT. The chain employs TRBV30 and TRBJ1-1; no clear D. Trimming pared 1 base from V and 0 bases from J, leaving 9 bases between. This CDR3 is built from 14 residues. CDR1 is GTSNPN, CDR2 SVGIG, per germline (reference sequence).

In its sample, this clonotype was seen many times. In DNA form, the CDR3 reads TGTGCCAGCAGCTTACGGACAGGGGGCATCGGCGAGCAGTACTTC. This translates into CASSLRTGGIGEQYF. The chain links TRBV13 to TRBJ2-7; 11 bases fit TRBD1. CDR1 is PRHDT and CDR2 is FYEKMQ in the germline V gene (reference sequence). Trimming cost V 2 bases and J 6 bases; bases outside gene matches: 6. This CDR3 has 15 amino acids. Variable domain in full (rest from reference TRBV13 and TRBJ2-7): AAGVIQSPRHLIKEKRETATLKCYPIPRHDTVYWYQQGPGQDPQFLISFYEKMQSDKGSIPDRFSAQQFSDYHSELNMSSLELGDSALYFCASSLRTGGIGEQYFGPGTRLTVT.

This clonotype was counted ten times or more. V gene TRBV11-2 combines with J gene TRBJ2-7, with D possibly being TRBD2 (6 bases). The germline V gene encodes CDR1 SGHAT and CDR2 FQNNGV. This CDR3 is 14 amino acids long. The V gene lost 3 bases and the J gene lost 3 bases, with 12 bases spanning the gap. The CDR3: CASSLGTLLYEQYF. The CDR3 bases are TGTGCCAGCAGCTTGGGGACTCTCCTCTACGAGCAGTACTTC.

This clonotype showed up many times. V usage is TRBV6-2 or TRBV6-3 and J usage is TRBJ2-1; TRBD1 matches at 7 bases. Germline loops: CDR1 MNHEY, CDR2 SVGEGT. V lost 5 bases to trimming and J lost 9 bases; unmatched junction nucleotides: 10. CDR3 length: 14 residues. The CDR3 bases are TGTGCCAGCAGTGCCTTGATAGGGGGCAGTGAGCAGTTCTTC. Its protein is CASSALIGGSEQFF.

This clonotype was detected many times. This chain connects TRBV20-1 to TRBJ2-7, with 8 positions matching TRBD2. The CDR3 spans 14 residues. CDR1 and CDR2 from the germline V gene are DFQATT and SNEGSKA (reference sequence). J was trimmed by 2 bases and V by 2 bases; bases with no gene match: 5. The DNA of the CDR3 is TGCAGTGCTAGATTAACTAGCGGACCCTACGAGCAGTACTTC. This gives the protein CSARLTSGPYEQYF.

The chain has TRBV15 and TRBJ1-1, with 8 bases that match TRBD1. J gave up 0 bases and V 8 bases, and 14 bases lay outside the gene matches. Germline values: CDR1 LNHNV, CDR2 YYDKDF (reference sequence). The CDR3 loop spans 17 amino acids. CDR3 loop: CATEKRDRRGMNTEAFF. CDR3 nucleotide sequence: TGTGCCACCGAAAAGCGGGACAGGCGGGGGATGAACACTGAAGCTTTCTTT.